Presented here are 9 T cell receptor beta chains from one specimen sequenced in a study of blood T cell repertoires in COVID-19. Sequenced by immunoSEQ multiplex PCR; TCRdb stores in-frame clones only, minus some. Of roughly 40,000 clones listed, 76% were seen once; the top ten hold approximately 7.7%. Source material: peripheral blood. These receptors were collected from a man in his sixties or seventies with active or convalescent COVID-19.

The sample holds a few counts of this clone. V is TRBV2 and J is TRBJ1-2; D ambiguous. Germline assignment: CDR1 SNHLY and CDR2 FYNNEI. CDR3 length: 13 amino acids. With 4 bases removed from V and 6 bases from J, the gap between germline ends came to 12 bases. The CDR3 nucleotides are TGTGCCAGCAGTGTGGTGGAGGGAAATGGCTACACCTTC. It codes for CASSVVEGNGYTF.

The J gene is TRBJ2-7, the V gene TRBV4-1; 14 nucleotides line up with TRBD2. With 4 bases clipped from V and 4 bases from J, the junction kept 9 bases outside the gene matches. There are 17 residues in the CDR3. Germline lookup yields CDR1 MGHRA and CDR2 YSYEKL. The CDR3 protein is CASSRGLAGGTSYEQYF. For the CDR3, the DNA is TGCGCCAGCAGCCGCGGACTAGCGGGGGGAACCTCATACGAGCAGTACTTC.

The V and J genes are TRBV5-5 and TRBJ1-1; 8 bases align to TRBD1. V shed 0 bases, J shed 1 base, and the junction held 5 bases outside the gene matches. CDR3 length equals 16 residues. Germline V gene sequence: CDR1 SGHKS, CDR2 YYEKEE (reference sequence). CDR3 sequence (DNA): TGTGCCAGCAGCTTGGGGACAGGGAATGCGAACACTGAAGCTTTCTTT. This gives the protein CASSLGTGNANTEAFF.

This chain connects TRBV11-3 to TRBJ1-4; tentative D call: TRBD1 (5 bases). Trimming cost V 8 bases and J 5 bases, with 6 bases left between them. CDR3 length equals 11 residues. Germline V gene lookup returns CDR1 SGHNT and CDR2 YENEEA. As DNA, the CDR3 is TGTGCCAGCCGGGGGAATGAAAAACTGTTTTTT. Translated: CASRGNEKLFF.

The gene calls are TRBV5-1 and TRBJ2-7; a weak D match, TRBD1 (6 bases). Germline CDR1 and CDR2: SGHRS and YFSETQ. This CDR3 has 17 amino acids. V lost 0 bases, J lost 0 bases, and 16 bases lay in between. CDR3 in DNA: TGCGCCAGCAGCTTGGATTTTCAGGGACACCGCTCCTACGAGCAGTACTTC. Translation: CASSLDFQGHRSYEQYF.

This clone showed up just a few times. The chain recombines TRBV7-2 with TRBJ2-2, with 11 bases fitting TRBD2. This CDR3 region has 15 residues. Trimming removed 4 bases from V and 7 bases from J; junction bases left unmatched: 5. Per germline, CDR1 SGHTA and CDR2 FQGNSA. CDR3: CASSYSGGVGGELFF. CDR3 bases: TGTGCCAGCAGCTATAGCGGGGGGGTAGGCGGGGAGCTGTTTTTT. Complete variable domain (other parts from reference TRBV7-2 and TRBJ2-2): GAGVSQSPSNKVTEKGKDVELRCDPISGHTALYWYRQSLGQGLEFLIYFQGNSAPDKSGLPSDRFSAERTGGSVSTLTIQRTQQEDSAVYLCASSYSGGVGGELFFGEGSRLTVL.

The chain combines TRBV18 with TRBJ1-4; 8 nucleotides agree with TRBD1. The CDR3 has 16 residues. Germline loops: CDR1 KGHSH, CDR2 LQKENI. Trimming at V came to 2 bases and at J to 5 bases, leaving 7 bases not matched to a gene. CDR3 sequence (DNA): TGTGCCAGCTCACCAACGTCGACAGGGGCAAATGAAAAACTGTTTTTT. Translated, it gives CASSPTSTGANEKLFF. Full variable domain (outside the CDR3, taken from reference TRBV18 and TRBJ1-4): NAGVMQNPRHLVRRRGQEARLRCSPMKGHSHVYWYRQLPEEGLKFMVYLQKENIIDESGMPKERFSAEFPKEGPSILRIQQVVRGDSAAYFCASSPTSTGANEKLFFGSGTQLSVL.

CDR3 sequence reads: CATSRGTGVVANEKLFF. CDR3 DNA: TGTGCCACCAGCAGAGGGACAGGGGTTGTTGCTAATGAAAAACTGTTTTTT. The chain recombines TRBV15 with TRBJ1-4; 9 bases align to TRBD1. Trimming removed 1 base from V and 3 bases from J; junction bases left unmatched: 6. From germline, CDR1 is LNHNV and CDR2 YYDKDF (reference sequence). The CDR3 runs to 17 residues.

CDR3 amino acids: CASRGPGQGLTGELFF. In DNA, the CDR3 is TGTGCCAGCAGGGGACCGGGACAGGGGCTCACCGGGGAGCTGTTTTTT. J is TRBJ2-2 and V is TRBV7-3; 10 bases line up with TRBD1. Germline V gene lookup returns CDR1 SGHTA and CDR2 FQGTGA. This CDR3 contains 16 residues. The V and J ends lost 6 bases and 4 bases, in that order; junction bases with no gene match: 8.